The next 8 T cell receptor beta chains were all read from a single sample in a study of OX40 agonist ivuxolimab in advanced cancers. Library preparation was by the immunoSEQ multiplex PCR assay. Not all clones reach the TCRdb copy of this immuneACCESS table, which keeps in-frame sequences only. Checked studies attribute under half of the gap to unresolved V genes and leave the rest unexplained. A total of some 45,000 clones appear in this sample, around 86% of them only once. Around 37% of the sample rests with the top ten. The source material was CD4+ or CD8+ T cells sorted from blood, sampled in a trial of the OX40 agonist ivuxolimab. The receptors derive from an adult with an advanced solid tumor such as melanoma, head and neck, liver or kidney cancer.

The rearrangement uses TRBV14 and TRBJ2-5; no firm D call. The CDR3 has 15 amino acids. Germline V CDR1 and CDR2: SGHDN, FVKESK. Trimming left V 5 bases short and J 5 bases short, with 18 bases between. The CDR3 DNA is TGTGCCAGCAGCAATAGCCGGCGAGGTTGGGAGACCCAGTACTTC. Protein: CASSNSRRGWETQYF.

The chain has TRBV6-5 and TRBJ2-3; D ambiguous. In germline, CDR1 is MNHEY, CDR2 SVGAGI. The CDR3 totals 12 residues. Deletions cut 6 bases from V and 8 bases from J, with 12 bases between. CDR3 nucleotides: TGTGCCAGCAGGAGTGTCTCGGGTACGCAGTATTTT. Translating it yields CASRSVSGTQYF.

The gene calls are TRBV6-1 and TRBJ2-7; D possibly uses TRBD1 or TRBD2 (6 bases each). Trimming removed 5 bases at V and 6 bases at J, with 17 bases between. CDR1 and CDR2 from the germline V gene are MNHNS and SASEGT. The CDR3 sequence is 14 residues long. The CDR3, as DNA: TGTGCCAGCAGTTATGGGGGGCCAGAGGCCGAGCAGTACTTC. It yields the protein CASSYGGPEAEQYF.

This chain connects TRBV5-4 to TRBJ1-6, with D hard to call. The CDR3 totals 13 residues. The ends were cut back, 0 bases at V and 6 bases at J, with 4 bases in the middle. The germline gives CDR1 SGHNT, CDR2 YYREEE (reference sequence). In DNA form, the CDR3 reads TGTGCCAGCAGCTTGGACGGTAATTCACCCCTCCACTTT. This codes for CASSLDGNSPLHF.

A single count supports this clone. This chain joins TRBV7-9 and TRBJ2-1, with TRBD2 matching 11 bases. V shed 6 bases, J shed 6 bases, and the junction held 7 bases outside the gene matches. Germline V gives CDR1 SEHNR, CDR2 FQNEAQ (reference sequence). This CDR3 has 15 amino acids. The CDR3: CASRAGTSGFNEQFF. The CDR3 DNA sequence: TGTGCCAGCAGAGCCGGGACTAGCGGTTTCAATGAGCAGTTCTTC. Full variable domain (missing parts from reference TRBV7-9 and TRBJ2-1): DTGVSQNPRHKITKRGQNVTFRCDPISEHNRLYWYRQTLGQGPEFLTYFQNEAQLEKSRLLSDRFSAERPKGSFSTLEIQRTEQGDSAMYLCASRAGTSGFNEQFFGPGTRLTVL.

The chain uses TRBV10-3 and TRBJ1-1; D unclear. The CDR3 length is 14 residues. Per the germline V gene, CDR1 is ENHRY and CDR2 is SYGVKD. Trimming took off 6 bases at V and 1 base at J, with 12 bases between the two ends. The CDR3 DNA reads TGTGCCATCAGGCCCGGCTCGTCGAACACTGAAGCTTTCTTT. Translated: CAIRPGSSNTEAFF.

About this clone itself: Other nucleotide sequences in the sample specify the same CDR3. The V call is TRBV7-2, the J call TRBJ2-1; 11 bases are a match to TRBD2. The V gene's germline CDR1 is SGHTA and CDR2 FQGNSA. This CDR3 comprises 14 residues. V lost 6 bases to trimming and J lost 7 bases; unmatched junction nucleotides: 5. CDR3 nucleotides: TGTGCCAGCAGAACTAGCGGGGGCGCGAATGAGCAGTTCTTC. Residues: CASRTSGGANEQFF.

This clone was recorded once. The chain recombines TRBV7-3 with TRBJ2-2; 10 nucleotides line up with TRBD1. Germline CDR1 SGHTA, CDR2 FQGTGA. With V trimmed by 5 bases and J by 0 bases, 3 bases remained unmatched. The CDR3 length is 16 residues. This chain's CDR3 is CASSLGQGTNTGELFF. As DNA, the CDR3 is TGTGCCAGCAGCCTGGGACAGGGGACGAACACCGGGGAGCTGTTTTTT. Looking up the rest from reference TRBV7-3 and TRBJ2-2 gives the full variable domain: GAGVSQTPSNKVTEKGKYVELRCDPISGHTALYWYRQSLGQGPEFLIYFQGTGAADDSGLPNDRFFAVRPEGSVSTLKIQRTERGDSAVYLCASSLGQGTNTGELFFGEGSRLTVL.